This TCR beta chain stems from a study of cytomegalovirus exposure and HLA in healthy donors. Whole-study context: An earlier analysis found some 100 million unique TCR beta sequences from approximately 190 million T cells.

The PCR used 60 Vbeta and 13 Jbeta primers. Libraries were prepared by immunoSEQ multiplex PCR; TCRdb keeps only in-frame clonotypes and omits some of them. There are about 150,000 clones in the sample; about 75% occur only once, and roughly 1.4% lies in the top ten. Of note for this clone: Its antigen remains unidentified.

Points from the study as a whole: As a later analysis revealed, most CMV-associated TCR beta chains appeared HLA-restricted. Among TCR beta chains of equal frequency, HLA-associated ones were more clonally expanded in a later analysis.

The TCR was taken from a man between 18 and 35 years old in good health and CMV-seronegative. The sample comprised PBMCs.

CDR3 sequence reads: CASSPQGAGEKLFF. The CDR3 nucleotides are TGTGCCAGCTCACCACAGGGGGCGGGTGAAAAACTGTTTTTT. The chain joins TRBV18 to TRBJ1-4; 7 bases match TRBD1. V dropped 1 base and J dropped 7; count of bases not matched to a gene: 3. The CDR3 covers 14 residues. Per germline, CDR1 KGHSH and CDR2 LQKENI.